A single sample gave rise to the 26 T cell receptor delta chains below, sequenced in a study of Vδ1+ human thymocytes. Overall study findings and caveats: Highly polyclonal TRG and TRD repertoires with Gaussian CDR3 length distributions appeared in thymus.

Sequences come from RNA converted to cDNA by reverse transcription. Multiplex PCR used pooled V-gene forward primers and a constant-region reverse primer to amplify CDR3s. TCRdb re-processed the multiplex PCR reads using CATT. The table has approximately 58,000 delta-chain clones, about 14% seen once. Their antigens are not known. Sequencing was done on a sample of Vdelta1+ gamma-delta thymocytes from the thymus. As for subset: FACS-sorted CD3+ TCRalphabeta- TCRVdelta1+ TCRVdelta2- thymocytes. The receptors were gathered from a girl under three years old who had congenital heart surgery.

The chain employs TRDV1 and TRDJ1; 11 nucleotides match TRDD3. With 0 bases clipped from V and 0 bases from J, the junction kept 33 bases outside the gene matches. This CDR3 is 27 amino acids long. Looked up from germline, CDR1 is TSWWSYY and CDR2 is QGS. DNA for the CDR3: TGTGCTCTTGGGGAACTAGAAGGCGGGGTCCTACTCGATGGGGGATACGCGCGTCTCGCGTACACCGATAAACTCATCTTT. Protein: CALGELEGGVLLDGGYARLAYTDKLIF.

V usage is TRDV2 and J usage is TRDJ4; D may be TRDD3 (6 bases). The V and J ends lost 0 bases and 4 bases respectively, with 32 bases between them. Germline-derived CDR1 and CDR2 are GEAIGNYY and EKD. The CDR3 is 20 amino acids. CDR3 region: CACDTYSQKAAPYWEIPLIF. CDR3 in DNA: TGTGCCTGTGACACCTACTCCCAAAAAGCAGCCCCGTACTGGGAGATACCCCTGATCTTT.

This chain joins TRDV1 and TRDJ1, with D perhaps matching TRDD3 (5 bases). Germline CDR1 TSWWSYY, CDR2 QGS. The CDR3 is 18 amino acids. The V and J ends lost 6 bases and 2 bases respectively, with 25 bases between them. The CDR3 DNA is TGTGCTCTTGGTGCAAGGGCGGGGGCCCTCCCCGGGACCGATAAACTCATCTTT. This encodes CALGARAGALPGTDKLIF.

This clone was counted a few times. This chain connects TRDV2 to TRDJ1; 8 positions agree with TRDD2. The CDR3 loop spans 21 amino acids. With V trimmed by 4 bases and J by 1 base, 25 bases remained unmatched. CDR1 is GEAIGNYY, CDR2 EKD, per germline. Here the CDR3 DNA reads TGTGCCTGTGAGAAAACCTTCCTAAAAAGGGGGGAGGTTCGTGGCACCGATAAACTCATCTTT. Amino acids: CACEKTFLKRGEVRGTDKLIF.

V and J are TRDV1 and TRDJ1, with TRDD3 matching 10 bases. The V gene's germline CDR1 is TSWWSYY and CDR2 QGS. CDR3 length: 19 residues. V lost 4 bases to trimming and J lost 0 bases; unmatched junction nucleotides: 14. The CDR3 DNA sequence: TGTGCTCTTGGGGGCATCGTCTCGGGGGATACGGGGTACACCGATAAACTCATCTTT. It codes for CALGGIVSGDTGYTDKLIF.

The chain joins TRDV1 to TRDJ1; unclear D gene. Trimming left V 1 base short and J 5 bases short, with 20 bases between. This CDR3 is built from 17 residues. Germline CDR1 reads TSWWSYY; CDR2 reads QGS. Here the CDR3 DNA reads TGTGCTCTTGGGGAACAACTTTCCCCAATGAACTCAGATAAACTCATCTTT. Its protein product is CALGEQLSPMNSDKLIF.

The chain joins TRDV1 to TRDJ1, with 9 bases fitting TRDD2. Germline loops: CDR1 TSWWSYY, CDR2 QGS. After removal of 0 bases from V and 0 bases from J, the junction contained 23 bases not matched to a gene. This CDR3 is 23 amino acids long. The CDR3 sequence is CALGELGNLPTSGTSLYTDKLIF. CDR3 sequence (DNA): TGTGCTCTTGGGGAACTTGGGAACCTTCCTACTTCGGGGACGTCTTTGTACACCGATAAACTCATCTTT.

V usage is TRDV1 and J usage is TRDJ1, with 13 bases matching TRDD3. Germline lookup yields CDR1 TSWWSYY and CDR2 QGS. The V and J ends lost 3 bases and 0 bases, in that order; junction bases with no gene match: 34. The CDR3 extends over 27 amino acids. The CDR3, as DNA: TGTGCTCTTGGGGATCACCGCTCTTCCTACGTGGCTGTACTGGGGGATACGCGAGGATTGTACACCGATAAACTCATCTTT. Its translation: CALGDHRSSYVAVLGDTRGLYTDKLIF.

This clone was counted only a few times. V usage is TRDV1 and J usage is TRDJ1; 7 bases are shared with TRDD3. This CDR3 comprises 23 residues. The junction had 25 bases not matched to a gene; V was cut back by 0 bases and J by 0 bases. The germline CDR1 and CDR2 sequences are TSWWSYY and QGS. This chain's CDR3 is CALGELWVPPWTGDIPYTDKLIF. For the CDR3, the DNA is TGTGCTCTTGGGGAACTCTGGGTCCCCCCCTGGACTGGGGACATCCCGTACACCGATAAACTCATCTTT.

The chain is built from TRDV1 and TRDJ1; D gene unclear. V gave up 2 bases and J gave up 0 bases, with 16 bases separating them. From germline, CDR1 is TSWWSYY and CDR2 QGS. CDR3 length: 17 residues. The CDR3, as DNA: TGTGCTCTTGGGGAAACCCCGTCCTCCTCGAACACCGATAAACTCATCTTT. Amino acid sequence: CALGETPSSSNTDKLIF.

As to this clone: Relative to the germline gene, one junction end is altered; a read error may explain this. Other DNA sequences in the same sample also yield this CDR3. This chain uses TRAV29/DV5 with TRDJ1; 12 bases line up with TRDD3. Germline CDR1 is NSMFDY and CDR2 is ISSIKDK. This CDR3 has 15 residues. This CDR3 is CAASEGDWGILGLIF. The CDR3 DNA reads TGTGCCGCAAGCGAAGGAGACTGGGGGATACTTGGACTCATCTTT.

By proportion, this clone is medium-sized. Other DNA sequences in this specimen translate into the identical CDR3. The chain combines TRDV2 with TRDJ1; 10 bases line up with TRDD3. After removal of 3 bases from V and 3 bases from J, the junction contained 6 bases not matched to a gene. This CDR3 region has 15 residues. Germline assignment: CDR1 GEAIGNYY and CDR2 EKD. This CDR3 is CACDVWGIVADKLIF. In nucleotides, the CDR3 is TGTGCCTGTGACGTCTGGGGGATAGTGGCCGATAAACTCATCTTT.

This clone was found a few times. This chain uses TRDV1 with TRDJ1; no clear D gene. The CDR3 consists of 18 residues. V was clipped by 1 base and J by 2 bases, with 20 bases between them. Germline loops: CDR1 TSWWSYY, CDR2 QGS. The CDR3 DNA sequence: TGTGCTCTTGGGGAACAAGACCCCCCCCATTATCTGACCGATAAACTCATCTTT. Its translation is CALGEQDPPHYLTDKLIF.

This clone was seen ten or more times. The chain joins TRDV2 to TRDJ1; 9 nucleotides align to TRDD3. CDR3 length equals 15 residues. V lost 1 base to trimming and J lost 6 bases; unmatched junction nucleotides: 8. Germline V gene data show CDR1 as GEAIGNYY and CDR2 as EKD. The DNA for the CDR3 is TGTGCCTGTGACACTGCTTCTGGGGATACGAATAAACTCATCTTT. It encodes CACDTASGDTNKLIF.

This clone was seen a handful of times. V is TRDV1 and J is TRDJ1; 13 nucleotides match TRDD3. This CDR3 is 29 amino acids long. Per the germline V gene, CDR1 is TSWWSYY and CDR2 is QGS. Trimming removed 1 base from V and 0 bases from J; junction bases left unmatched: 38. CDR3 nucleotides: TGTGCTCTTGGGGAACGGACGGCGGGCCTTCCTCATAATCTACTGGGGGATACGGTAAACCGCACCGACACCGATAAACTCATCTTT. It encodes CALGERTAGLPHNLLGDTVNRTDTDKLIF.

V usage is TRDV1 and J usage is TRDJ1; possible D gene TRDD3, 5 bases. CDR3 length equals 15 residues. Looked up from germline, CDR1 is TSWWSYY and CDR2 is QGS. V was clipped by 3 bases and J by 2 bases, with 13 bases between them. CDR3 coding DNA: TGTGCTCTTGGGGATCTAGGGGAGAGGACCGATAAACTCATCTTT. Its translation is CALGDLGERTDKLIF.

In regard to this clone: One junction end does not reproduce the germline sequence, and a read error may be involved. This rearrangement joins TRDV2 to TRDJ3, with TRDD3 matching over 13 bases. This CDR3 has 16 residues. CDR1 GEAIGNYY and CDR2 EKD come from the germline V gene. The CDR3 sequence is CACPDWGIRDTRQVFF. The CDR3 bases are TGTGCCTGTCCAGACTGGGGGATACGGGACACCCGACAGGTGTTTTTC.

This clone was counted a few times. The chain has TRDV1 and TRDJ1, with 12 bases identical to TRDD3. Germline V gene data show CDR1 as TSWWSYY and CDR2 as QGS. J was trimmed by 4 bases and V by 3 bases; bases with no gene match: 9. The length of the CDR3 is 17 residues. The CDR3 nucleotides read TGTGCTCTTGGGGACCCCTCACTGGGGGATACCGACGATAAACTCATCTTT. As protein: CALGDPSLGDTDDKLIF.

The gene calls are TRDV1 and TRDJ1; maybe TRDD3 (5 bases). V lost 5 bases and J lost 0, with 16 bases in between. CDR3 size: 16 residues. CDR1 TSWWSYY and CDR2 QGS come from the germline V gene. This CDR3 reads CALGRKGGPYTDKLIF. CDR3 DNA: TGTGCTCTTGGGAGAAAGGGGGGCCCCTACACCGATAAACTCATCTTT.

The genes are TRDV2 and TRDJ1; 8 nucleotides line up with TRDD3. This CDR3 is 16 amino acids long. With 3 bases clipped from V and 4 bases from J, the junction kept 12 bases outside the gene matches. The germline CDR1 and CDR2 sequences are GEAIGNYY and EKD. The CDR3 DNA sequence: TGTGCCTGTGACTCCTCGGGGATACCTCCCGGCGATAAACTCATCTTT. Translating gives CACDSSGIPPGDKLIF.

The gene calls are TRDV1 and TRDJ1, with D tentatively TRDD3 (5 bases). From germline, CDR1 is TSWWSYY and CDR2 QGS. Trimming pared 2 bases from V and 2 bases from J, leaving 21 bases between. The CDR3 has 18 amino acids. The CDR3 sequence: CALGEAPYWPPATDKLIF. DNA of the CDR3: TGTGCTCTTGGGGAAGCGCCGTACTGGCCACCCGCAACCGATAAACTCATCTTT.

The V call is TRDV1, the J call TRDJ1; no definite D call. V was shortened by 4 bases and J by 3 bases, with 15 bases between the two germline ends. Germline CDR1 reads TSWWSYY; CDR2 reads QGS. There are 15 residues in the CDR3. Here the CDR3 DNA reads TGTGCTCTTGGGGGTCCCCTGTGCGGGGCCGATAAACTCATCTTT. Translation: CALGGPLCGADKLIF.

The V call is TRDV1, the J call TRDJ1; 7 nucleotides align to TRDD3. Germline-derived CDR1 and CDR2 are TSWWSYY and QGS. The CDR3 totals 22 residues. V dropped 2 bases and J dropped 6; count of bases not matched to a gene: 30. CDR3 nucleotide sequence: TGTGCTCTTGGGGAAGGGGGTTCGGGTTTTGTGTCTACGAGTACTGGGGAACATAAACTCATCTTT. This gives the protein CALGEGGSGFVSTSTGEHKLIF.

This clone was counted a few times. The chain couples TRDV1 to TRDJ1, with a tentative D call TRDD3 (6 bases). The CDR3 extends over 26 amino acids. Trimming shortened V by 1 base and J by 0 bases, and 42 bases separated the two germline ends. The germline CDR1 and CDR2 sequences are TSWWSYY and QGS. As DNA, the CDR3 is TGTGCTCTTGGGGAACGTAACGGGTTCCTTGTTTATACTGGGCTCGGTCGGCCGCAGGACACCGATAAACTCATCTTT. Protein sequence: CALGERNGFLVYTGLGRPQDTDKLIF.

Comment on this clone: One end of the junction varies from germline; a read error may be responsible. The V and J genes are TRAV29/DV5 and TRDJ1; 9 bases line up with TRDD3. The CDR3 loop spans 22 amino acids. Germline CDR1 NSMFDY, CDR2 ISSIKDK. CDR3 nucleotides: TGTGCAGCAAGCGAAGAGACCGGAGTTGTTGCACTACTGGGGGACCACACCGATAAACTCACCTTT. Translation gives CAASEETGVVALLGDHTDKLTF. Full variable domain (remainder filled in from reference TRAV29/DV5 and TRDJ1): DQQVKQNSPSLSVQEGRISILNCDYTNSMFDYFLWYKKYPAEGPTFLISISSIKDKNEDGRFTVFLNKSAKHLSLHIVPSQPGDSAVYFCAASEETGVVALLGDHTDKLTFGKGTRVTVEP.

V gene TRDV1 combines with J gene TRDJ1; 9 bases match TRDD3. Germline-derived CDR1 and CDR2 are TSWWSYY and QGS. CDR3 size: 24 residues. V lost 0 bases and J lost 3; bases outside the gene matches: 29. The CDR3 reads CALGELIPTVALLGESRWADKLIF. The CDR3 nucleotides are TGTGCTCTTGGGGAACTAATCCCTACGGTTGCCCTACTGGGGGAGTCCAGGTGGGCCGATAAACTCATCTTT.